The clone carrying this T cell receptor beta chain came up many times. Sample time point: pre-sensitization, week 0. Specified treatment: therapeutic diphenylcyclopropenone sensitization with weekly scalp DPC. Before extraction, the whole blood was not fractionated, and total RNA was taken from it. The data originate from a study of human T cells and chemical hapten exposure. Whole-study context: There were weekly diphenylcyclopropenone doses to the scalp for patients throughout the roughly 25-week study.

This CDR3 has 14 amino acids. Trimming removed 3 bases from V and 5 bases from J, with 13 bases in between. The library tagged each cDNA molecule with unique molecular identifiers. TCRdb called the RACE reads again in MiXCR, with one record for every CDR3 protein. The repertoire consists of tens of thousands of distinct CDR3 sequences, with 9% to 15% occurring once and the leading ten covering approximately 1.8%. The receptor was derived from a woman aged 40 to 49 with alopecia areata. Some clones in this sample may be carry-over from other donors' samples. The chain uses TRBV12-3 or TRBV12-4 and TRBJ1-1, with D possibly matching TRBD1 (5 bases). The input for sequencing was whole blood, taken in connection with sensitization to the hapten diphenylcyclopropenone (DPC). CDR3 residues: CASSFEGVGTEAFF. As DNA, the CDR3 is TGTGCCAGCAGTTTCGAAGGGGTAGGGACTGAAGCTTTCTTT.